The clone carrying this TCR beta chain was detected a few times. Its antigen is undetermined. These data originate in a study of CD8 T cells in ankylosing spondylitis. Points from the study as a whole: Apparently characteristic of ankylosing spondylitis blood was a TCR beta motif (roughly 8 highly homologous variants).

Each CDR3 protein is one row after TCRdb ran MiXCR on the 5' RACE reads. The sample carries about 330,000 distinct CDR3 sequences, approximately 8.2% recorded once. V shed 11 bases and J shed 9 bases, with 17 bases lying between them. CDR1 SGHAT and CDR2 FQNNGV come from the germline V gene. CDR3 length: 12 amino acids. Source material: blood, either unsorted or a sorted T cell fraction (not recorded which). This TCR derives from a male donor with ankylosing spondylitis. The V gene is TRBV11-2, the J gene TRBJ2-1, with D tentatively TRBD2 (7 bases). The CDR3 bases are TGTGCCTCCTTCGCGAGGGGGGGTGAGCAGTTCTTC. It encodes CASFARGGEQFF. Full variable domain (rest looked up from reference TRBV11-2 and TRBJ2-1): EAGVAQSPRYKIIEKRQSVAFWCNPISGHATLYWYQQILGQGPKLLIQFQNNGVVDDSQLPKDRFSAERLKGVDSTLKIQPAKLEDSAVYLCASFARGGEQFFGPGTRLTVL.